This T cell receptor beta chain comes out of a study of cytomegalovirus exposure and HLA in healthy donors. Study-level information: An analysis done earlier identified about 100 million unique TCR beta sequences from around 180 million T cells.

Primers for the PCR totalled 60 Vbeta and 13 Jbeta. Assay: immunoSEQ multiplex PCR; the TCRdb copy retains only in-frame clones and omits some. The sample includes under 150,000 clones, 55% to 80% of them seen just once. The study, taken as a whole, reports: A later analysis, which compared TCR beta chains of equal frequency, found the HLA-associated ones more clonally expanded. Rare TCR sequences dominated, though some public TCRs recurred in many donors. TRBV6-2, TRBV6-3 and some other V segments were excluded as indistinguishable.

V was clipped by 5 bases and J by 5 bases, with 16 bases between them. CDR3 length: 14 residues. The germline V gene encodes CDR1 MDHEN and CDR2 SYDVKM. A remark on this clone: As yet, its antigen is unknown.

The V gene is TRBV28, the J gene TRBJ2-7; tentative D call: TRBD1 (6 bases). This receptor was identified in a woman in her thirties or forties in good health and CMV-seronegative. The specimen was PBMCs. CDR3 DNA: TGTGCCAGCAGTACTCCCCAGGGGTACCACGAGCAGTACTTC. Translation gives CASSTPQGYHEQYF. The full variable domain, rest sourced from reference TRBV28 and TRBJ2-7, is DVKVTQSSRYLVKRTGEKVFLECVQDMDHENMFWYRQDPGLGLRLIYFSYDVKMKEKGDIPEGYSVSREKKERFSLILESASTNQTSMYLCASSTPQGYHEQYFGPGTRLTVT.